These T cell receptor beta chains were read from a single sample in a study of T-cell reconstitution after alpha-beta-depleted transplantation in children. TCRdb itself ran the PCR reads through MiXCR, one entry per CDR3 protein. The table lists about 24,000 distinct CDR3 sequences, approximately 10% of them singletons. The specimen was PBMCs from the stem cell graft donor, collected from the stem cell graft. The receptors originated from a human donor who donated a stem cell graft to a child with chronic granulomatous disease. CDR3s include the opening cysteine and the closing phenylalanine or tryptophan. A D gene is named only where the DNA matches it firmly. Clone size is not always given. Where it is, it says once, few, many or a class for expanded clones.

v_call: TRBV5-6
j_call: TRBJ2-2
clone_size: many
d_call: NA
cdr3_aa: CASSFRGANTGELFF
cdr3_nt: TGTGCCAGCAGCTTTCGGGGGGCTAACACCGGGGAGCTGTTTTTT

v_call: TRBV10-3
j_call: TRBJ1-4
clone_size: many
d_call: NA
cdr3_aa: CAISEGTRLATNEKLFF
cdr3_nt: TGTGCCATCAGTGAGGGGACTCGGTTAGCAACTAATGAAAAACTGTTTTTT

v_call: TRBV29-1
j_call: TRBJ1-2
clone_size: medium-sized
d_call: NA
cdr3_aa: CSVRDLGPPGYTF
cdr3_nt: TGCAGCGTTCGGGACCTAGGACCGCCCGGCTACACCTTC

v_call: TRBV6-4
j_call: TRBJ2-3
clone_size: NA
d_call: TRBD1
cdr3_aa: CASSDGQGGATDTQYF
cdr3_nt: TGTGCCAGCAGTGACGGACAGGGAGGTGCCACAGATACGCAGTATTTT

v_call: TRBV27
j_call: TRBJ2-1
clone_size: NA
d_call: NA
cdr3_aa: CASSWVLGSYNEQFF
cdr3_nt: TGTGCCAGCAGTTGGGTTTTGGGCTCCTACAATGAGCAGTTCTTC

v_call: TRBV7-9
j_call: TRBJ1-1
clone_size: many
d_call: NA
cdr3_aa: CASNGGQNTEAFF
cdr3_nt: TGTGCCAGCAATGGGGGGCAGAACACTGAAGCTTTCTTT

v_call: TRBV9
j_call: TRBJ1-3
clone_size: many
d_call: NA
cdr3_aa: CASSVDRGLGNTIYF
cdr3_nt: TGTGCCAGCAGCGTAGATCGTGGGCTTGGAAACACCATATATTTT

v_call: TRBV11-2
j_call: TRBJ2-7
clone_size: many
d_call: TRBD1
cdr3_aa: CASGPPDRASYEQYF
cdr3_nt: TGTGCCAGCGGGCCGCCGGACAGGGCCTCCTACGAGCAGTACTTC

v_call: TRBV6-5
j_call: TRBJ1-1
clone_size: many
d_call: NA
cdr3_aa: CASSYGTEAFF
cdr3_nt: TGTGCCAGCAGTTACGGCACTGAAGCTTTCTTT

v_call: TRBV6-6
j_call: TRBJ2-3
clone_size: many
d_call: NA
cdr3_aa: CASSYDTPDTQYF
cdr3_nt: TGTGCCAGCAGTTACGACACCCCAGATACGCAGTATTTT

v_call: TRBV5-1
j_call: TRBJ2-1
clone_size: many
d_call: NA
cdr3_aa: CASSRRTQFPNYYNEQFF
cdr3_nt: TGCGCCAGCTCTCGGCGGACCCAATTCCCCAACTACTACAATGAGCAGTTCTTC

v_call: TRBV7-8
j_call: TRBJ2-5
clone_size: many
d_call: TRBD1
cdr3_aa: CASSPKDRAQETQYF
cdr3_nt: TGTGCCAGCAGCCCCAAGGACAGGGCTCAAGAGACCCAGTACTTC

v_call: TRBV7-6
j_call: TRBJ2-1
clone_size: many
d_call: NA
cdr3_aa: CASSPVNNEQFF
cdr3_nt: TGTGCCAGCAGCCCCGTTAACAATGAGCAGTTCTTC

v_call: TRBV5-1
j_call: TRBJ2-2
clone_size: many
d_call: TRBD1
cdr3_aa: CASSPRGTEGYGELFF
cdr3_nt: TGCGCCAGCAGCCCCAGGGGGACAGAAGGCTACGGGGAGCTGTTTTTT

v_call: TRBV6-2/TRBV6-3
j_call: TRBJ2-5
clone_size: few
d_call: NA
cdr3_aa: CASSYSTGADWTQYF
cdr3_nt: TGTGCCAGCAGTTACTCGACTGGGGCCGATTGGACCCAGTACTTC

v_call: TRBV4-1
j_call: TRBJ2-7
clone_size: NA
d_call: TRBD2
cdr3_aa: CASSRGPGDSGSSYEQYF
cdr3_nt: TGCGCCAGCAGCCGGGGACCCGGGGATAGCGGGAGCTCCTACGAGCAGTACTTC

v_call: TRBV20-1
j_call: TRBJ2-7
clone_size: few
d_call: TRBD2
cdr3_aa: CSARVAGLAGTKGSDEQYF
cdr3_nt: TGCAGTGCTAGAGTGGCGGGACTAGCGGGGACCAAGGGGAGTGACGAGCAGTACTTC

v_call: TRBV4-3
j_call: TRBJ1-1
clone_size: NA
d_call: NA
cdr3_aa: CASSQGTEAFF
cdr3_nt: TGCGCCAGCAGCCAAGGAACGGAAGCTTTCTTT

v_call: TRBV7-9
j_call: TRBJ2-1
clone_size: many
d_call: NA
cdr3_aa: CASSLGTLASYNEQFF
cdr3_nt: TGTGCCAGCAGCTTAGGAACCCTAGCGTCTTACAATGAGCAGTTCTTC

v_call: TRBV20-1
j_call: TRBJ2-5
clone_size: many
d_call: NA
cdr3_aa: CSAMRRLGETQYF
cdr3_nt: TGCAGTGCTATGAGGAGGCTTGGGGAGACCCAGTACTTC

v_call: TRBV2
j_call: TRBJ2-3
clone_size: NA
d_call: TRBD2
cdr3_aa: CALCWTSGSDTDTQYF
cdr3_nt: TGTGCCCTCTGTTGGACTAGCGGGAGTGATACAGATACGCAGTATTTT

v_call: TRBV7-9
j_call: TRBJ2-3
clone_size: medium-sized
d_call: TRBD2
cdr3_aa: CASIGTSGVSTDTQYF
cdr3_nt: TGTGCCAGCATCGGGACTAGCGGGGTGAGCACAGATACGCAGTATTTT

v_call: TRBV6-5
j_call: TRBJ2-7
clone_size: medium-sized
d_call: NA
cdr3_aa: CASSYGRKPYEQYF
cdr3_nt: TGTGCCAGCAGTTACGGCAGGAAACCCTACGAGCAGTACTTC

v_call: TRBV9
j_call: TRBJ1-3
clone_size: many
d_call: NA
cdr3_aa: CASSQPGSPGGNTIYF
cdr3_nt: TGTGCCAGCAGCCAACCCGGGTCCCCGGGTGGAAACACCATATATTTT

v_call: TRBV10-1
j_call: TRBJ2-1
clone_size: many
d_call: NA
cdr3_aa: CASSESTSTQGSNEQFF
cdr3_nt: TGCGCCAGCAGTGAGTCGACGTCGACCCAGGGCAGCAATGAGCAGTTCTTC

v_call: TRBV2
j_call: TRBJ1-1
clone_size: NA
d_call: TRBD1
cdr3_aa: CASSERTGRAPEAFF
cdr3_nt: TGTGCCAGCAGTGAAAGGACAGGGCGTGCTCCTGAAGCTTTCTTT

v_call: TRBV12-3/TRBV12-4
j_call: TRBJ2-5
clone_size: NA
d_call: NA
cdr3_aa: CASSLGVGQPLQETQYF
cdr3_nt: TGTGCCAGCAGTTTGGGTGTAGGGCAGCCCCTCCAAGAGACCCAGTACTTC